This TCR beta chain was obtained from a study of graft-versus-host responses after intestinal transplantation. As for the study in general: The recipients all started with anti-thymocyte globulin induction and then took tacrolimus and steroids for around 3 years. Notes on the study in general: Among recipient marrow samples, GvH clones were found; some appeared first in ileum or blood.

On this clone: Its antigen is unidentified.

V was clipped by 7 bases and J by 5 bases; unmatched bases: 18. This CDR3 has 19 residues. The germline gives CDR1 SGHVS, CDR2 FQNEAQ. Repertoires were generated with immunoSEQ multiplex PCR, while TCRdb's copy carries only in-frame clones and drops some. The sample holds some 2,200 clones, 60% to 85% seen once. Lamina propria and intraepithelial lymphocytes were released by processing graft tissue. The chain joins TRBV7-8 to TRBJ2-1, with TRBD1 matching over 12 bases. This specimen consisted of ileum tissue, obtained 18 days after transplant. The receptor comes from a human patient who received an intestinal transplant, so some T cells may come from the graft donor. As DNA, the CDR3 is TGTGCCAGCATGAGGTTTGCGGGGACAGGGGGCTATCTCAACAATGAGCAGTTCTTC. This translates into CASMRFAGTGGYLNNEQFF.